The 18 T cell receptor beta chains below come from one sample, sequenced in a study of blood T cell repertoires in COVID-19. Produced via immunoSEQ multiplex PCR; TCRdb's table is partial and in-frame only. Altogether around 700,000 clones are present, 85% to 90% being singletons, with the ten largest covering under 0.3%. The sample taken for sequencing was peripheral blood. The receptors were gathered from a woman between 18 and 29 years old with acute or convalescent COVID-19.

V is TRBV24-1 and J is TRBJ1-2; weak D call: TRBD1 (5 bases). Trimming removed 1 base at V and 5 bases at J, with 25 bases between. From germline, CDR1 is KGHDR and CDR2 SFDVKD. The CDR3 extends over 19 amino acids. In nucleotides, the CDR3 is TGTGCCACCAGTGATTTAGGGGCGGGACGGAACGATTTGGGTTATGGCTACACCTTC. The encoded protein is CATSDLGAGRNDLGYGYTF.

CDR3 bases: TGTGCCAGCAGCCAAGTTCTCCGGGACAGGCGTACTAACTATGGCTACACCTTC. Translated: CASSQVLRDRRTNYGYTF. V and J are TRBV3-1 (or the pseudogene TRBV3-2) and TRBJ1-2, with 8 nucleotides matching TRBD1. V was pared by 1 base and J by 0 bases, with 10 bases of the junction left unmatched. This CDR3 spans 18 amino acids. Germline V CDR1 and CDR2: LGHDT, YNNKEL (reference sequence).

This clone was seen more than once but under ten times. This rearrangement joins TRBV29-1 to TRBJ1-1, with 8 positions matching TRBD1. The length of the CDR3 is 11 residues. With 8 bases clipped from V and 8 bases from J, the junction kept 7 bases outside the gene matches. Germline V gene data show CDR1 as SQVTM and CDR2 as ANQGSEA. The CDR3 sequence: CSSRQGLEAFF. CDR3 nucleotide sequence: TGCAGCTCCCGACAGGGGTTAGAAGCTTTCTTT.

The chain recombines TRBV23-1 with TRBJ1-2; 9 positions match TRBD1. TRBV23-1 is an ORF, with its function uncertain. This CDR3 comprises 14 residues. The trim removed 2 bases at V and 8 bases at J, leaving 6 bases unmatched. As DNA, the CDR3 is TGCGCCAGCAGTCAAAGGGACAGGGAGAGGGGCTACACCTTC. This translates into CASSQRDRERGYTF.

The V call is TRBV12-5, the J call TRBJ1-5; D is uncertain. This CDR3 comprises 17 residues. Trimming shortened V by 1 base and J by 0 bases, and 13 bases separated the two germline ends. Germline V lookup: CDR1 LGHNT, CDR2 FRNRAP. The CDR3 protein is CASGLASAGLSNQPQHF. The CDR3 DNA reads as TGTGCTAGTGGTTTGGCCTCGGCGGGCCTTAGCAATCAGCCCCAGCATTTT.

This clone was seen a few times. The V call is TRBV23-1, the J call TRBJ1-2; a weak D match, TRBD1 (6 bases). Being an ORF, TRBV23-1 has a function that is uncertain. The ends were cut back, 10 bases at V and 0 bases at J, with 21 bases in the middle. This CDR3 has 16 residues. CDR3 protein: CATPDGSRGSNYGYTF. CDR3 DNA: TGCGCCACCCCCGACGGAAGCAGGGGCTCTAACTATGGCTACACCTTC.

The chain carries TRBV30 and TRBJ1-2; 7 nucleotides align to TRBD1. V lost 5 bases, J lost 3 bases, and 6 bases stayed unmatched. This CDR3 is 13 amino acids long. Per the germline V gene, CDR1 is GTSNPN and CDR2 is SVGIG (reference sequence). CDR3 loop: CAWQEDRYYGYTF. CDR3 nucleotide sequence: TGTGCCTGGCAGGAGGACAGGTACTATGGCTACACCTTC.

This rearrangement joins TRBV2 to TRBJ1-1, with 7 nucleotides matching TRBD1. The CDR3 totals 17 residues. V gave up 5 bases and J gave up 0 bases; unmatched junction bases: 12. CDR1 and CDR2 (germline): SNHLY, FYNNEI. CDR3 bases: TGTGCCAGCAGTTCATCCGGGACAGACCCTTTGAACACTGAAGCTTTCTTT. It yields the protein CASSSSGTDPLNTEAFF.

This clone occurred once. The chain has TRBV28 and TRBJ2-7; 8 positions match TRBD2. This CDR3 region has 15 residues. CDR1 is MDHEN, CDR2 SYDVKM, per germline. J was trimmed by 3 bases and V by 2 bases; bases with no gene match: 6. For the CDR3, the DNA is TGTGCCAGCAGTTTAGATCGTAGCGGGGTCTACGAGCAGTACTTC. It is translated as CASSLDRSGVYEQYF.

As DNA, the CDR3 is TGTGCCAGCAGCCAAGATCTACGCCAGGGTAGGCGCACCGGGGAGCTGTTTTTT. It specifies CASSQDLRQGRRTGELFF. The rearrangement joins TRBV4-2 to TRBJ2-2; TRBD1 is a possible D gene (5 bases). The V and J ends lost 0 bases and 4 bases respectively, with 18 bases between them. This CDR3 region has 18 residues. CDR1 and CDR2 (germline): LGHNA, YNFKEQ.

V is TRBV30 and J is TRBJ1-6; D is unresolved. The CDR3 spans 14 residues. The V gene's germline CDR1 is GTSNPN and CDR2 SVGIG (reference sequence). V lost 8 bases and J lost 7, with 18 bases in between. The CDR3 DNA reads TGTGCCCTGAAACGGGTGGAAGGAAATTCACCCCTCCACTTT. Encoded protein: CALKRVEGNSPLHF.

V and J are TRBV7-3 and TRBJ2-2, with TRBD1 matching 7 bases. Looked up from germline, CDR1 is SGHTA and CDR2 is FQGTGA. With V trimmed by 5 bases and J by 3 bases, 6 bases remained unmatched. This CDR3 spans 15 amino acids. In DNA form, the CDR3 reads TGTGCCAGCAGCACCCACAGGGGTGACACCGGGGAGCTGTTTTTT. Its protein product is CASSTHRGDTGELFF.

The V call is TRBV11-2, the J call TRBJ2-1; D is unclear. The CDR3 is 12 amino acids. Trimming took off 6 bases at V and 7 bases at J, with 10 bases between the two ends. Germline V gene data show CDR1 as SGHAT and CDR2 as FQNNGV. DNA for the CDR3: TGTGCCAGCAGTCCGAACTGGAATGAGCAGTTCTTC. It yields the protein CASSPNWNEQFF.

V is TRBV2 and J is TRBJ1-2; 7 nucleotides line up with TRBD1. The CDR3 loop spans 13 amino acids. V dropped 2 bases and J dropped 5; count of bases not matched to a gene: 2. Germline CDR1 and CDR2: SNHLY and FYNNEI. Here the CDR3 DNA reads TGTGCCAGCAGTGAACAGGGGGTTTATGGCTACACCTTC. It encodes CASSEQGVYGYTF.

The chain employs TRBV7-9 and TRBJ2-2; possibly TRBD1 for D (5 bases). Trimming shortened V by 5 bases and J by 0 bases, and 10 bases separated the two germline ends. Germline V CDR1 and CDR2: SEHNR, FQNEAQ (reference sequence). The CDR3 runs 15 residues. CDR3 in amino acids: CASSPATANTGELFF. In DNA, the CDR3 is TGTGCCAGCAGCCCAGCGACAGCGAACACCGGGGAGCTGTTTTTT.

This chain uses TRBV3-1 (or the pseudogene TRBV3-2) with TRBJ1-3, with D unresolved. Germline CDR1 is LGHDT and CDR2 is YNNKEL (reference sequence). V was clipped by 0 bases and J by 8 bases, with 14 bases between them. This CDR3 region has 15 residues. CDR3 amino acids: CASSQEVQFLDTIYF. CDR3 sequence (DNA): TGTGCCAGCAGCCAAGAGGTGCAGTTCCTAGACACCATATATTTT.

This chain links TRBV6-1 with TRBJ2-3; D possibly corresponds to TRBD1 (7 bases). CDR1 and CDR2 (germline): MNHNS, SASEGT. CDR3 length: 18 residues. V gave up 3 bases and J gave up 0 bases, with 19 bases separating them. The CDR3 DNA reads TGTGCCAGCAGTGAGCAATGGAGGGGGGACAGAAGCACAGATACGCAGTATTTT. Encoded protein: CASSEQWRGDRSTDTQYF.

The chain joins TRBV11-2 to TRBJ2-1, with 12 bases matching TRBD1. The CDR3 is 16 amino acids. Germline V gene sequence: CDR1 SGHAT, CDR2 FQNNGV. The J segment lost 9 bases and the V segment lost 5 bases, leaving 11 bases of the junction unmatched. The CDR3 is CASSLLAGTGGTEQFF. In DNA, the CDR3 is TGTGCCAGCAGCCTTCTAGCCGGGACAGGGGGCACTGAGCAGTTCTTC.